This T cell receptor beta chain originates from a study of T cell responses to AZD1222 COVID-19 vaccine. Study-wide findings and caveats: A rise in Spike-specific TCR breadth and depth followed two AZD1222 doses. Females outnumbered males among donors, who were mostly white British; clonal diversity was possibly underestimated.

A note on this clone: Its matching antigen is unknown.

Clones were sequenced by immunoSEQ multiplex PCR, and TCRdb holds only the in-frame ones, with some missing. In the table there are about 59,000 clones, about 88% of which are singletons. Deletions cut 3 bases from V and 0 bases from J, with 7 bases between. Germline-derived CDR1 and CDR2 are SQVTM and ANQGSEA. The CDR3 covers 13 residues. Sequenced material: peripheral blood, taken 28 days after the second AZD1222 dose. The TCR comes from an adult who received the AZD1222 COVID-19 vaccine. This chain links TRBV29-1 with TRBJ2-3; possibly TRBD1 or TRBD2 for D (5 bases each). CDR3 loop: CSVDGGSTDTQYF. The DNA for the CDR3 is TGCAGCGTTGATGGGGGAAGCACAGATACGCAGTATTTT.